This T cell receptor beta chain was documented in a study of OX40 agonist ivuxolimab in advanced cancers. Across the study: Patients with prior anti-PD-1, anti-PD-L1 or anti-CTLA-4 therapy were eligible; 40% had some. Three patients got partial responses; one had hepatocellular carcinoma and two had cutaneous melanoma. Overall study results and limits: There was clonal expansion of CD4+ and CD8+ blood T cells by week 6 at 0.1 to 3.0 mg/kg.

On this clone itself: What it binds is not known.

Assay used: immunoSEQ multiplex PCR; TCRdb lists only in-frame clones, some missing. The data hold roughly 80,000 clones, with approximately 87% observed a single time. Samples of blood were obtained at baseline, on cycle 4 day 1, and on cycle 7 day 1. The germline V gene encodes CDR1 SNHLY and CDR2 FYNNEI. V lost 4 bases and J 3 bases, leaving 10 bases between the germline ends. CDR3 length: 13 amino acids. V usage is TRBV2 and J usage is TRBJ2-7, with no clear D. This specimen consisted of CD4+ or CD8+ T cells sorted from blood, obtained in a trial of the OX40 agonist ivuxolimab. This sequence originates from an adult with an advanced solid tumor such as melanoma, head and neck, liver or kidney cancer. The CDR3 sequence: CASSVPGYYEQYF. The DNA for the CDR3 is TGTGCCAGCAGTGTTCCAGGATACTACGAGCAGTACTTC. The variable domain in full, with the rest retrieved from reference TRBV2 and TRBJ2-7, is EPEVTQTPSHQVTQMGQEVILRCVPISNHLYFYWYRQILGQKVEFLVSFYNNEISEKSEIFDDQFSVERPDGSNFTLKIRSTKLEDSAMYFCASSVPGYYEQYFGPGTRLTVT.